The 12 T cell receptor beta chains below all came from one sample that was sequenced in a study of CD4 T cells in relation to SARS-CoV-2 and coronaviruses. Antigen specificity for these receptors is unknown. Clones were read by immunoSEQ multiplex PCR, and TCRdb kept only the in-frame ones, dropping some. The repertoire has 35,000 or so clones, approximately 83% of them found once; the top ten carry approximately 7%. The material sequenced was naive CD4+ T cells from PBMCs, cultured in vitro. Subset of the sample: naive CD4+ T cells isolated by negative enrichment. All receptors come from an adult with COVID-19.

V and J are TRBV18 and TRBJ2-1; the D call may be TRBD1 or TRBD2 (6 bases each). Germline CDR1 is KGHSH and CDR2 is LQKENI. CDR3 length: 13 amino acids. Trimming stripped 1 base from V and 10 bases from J, with 11 bases between. CDR3 region: CASSPLGGDEQFF. CDR3 coding DNA: TGTGCCAGCTCACCACTGGGGGGCGACGAGCAGTTCTTC.

This chain connects TRBV5-1 to TRBJ2-5, with 9 bases lining up with TRBD1. The V gene end was trimmed by 4 bases and the J gene end by 7 bases; junction bases not matched to a gene: 11. Germline V gene data show CDR1 as SGHRS and CDR2 as YFSETQ. This CDR3 comprises 15 residues. The CDR3: CASSMGQGLVRTQYF. CDR3 DNA sequence: TGCGCCAGCAGCATGGGACAGGGTTTGGTGAGGACCCAGTACTTC.

This clone occurred a few times. The chain recombines TRBV14 with TRBJ2-7, with D unclear. Germline-derived CDR1 and CDR2 are SGHDN and FVKESK. CDR3 size: 13 residues. V was trimmed by 1 base and J by 2 bases, leaving 6 bases between them. The CDR3 region has the DNA TGTGCCAGCAGCCAAGGTTTCACCTACGAGCAGTACTTC. It codes for CASSQGFTYEQYF.

V and J are TRBV6-2 or TRBV6-3 and TRBJ2-1; no definite D call. The CDR3 covers 16 residues. V was cut by 0 bases and J by 2 bases, with 11 bases left in between. CDR1 and CDR2 from the germline V gene are MNHEY and SVGEGT. The CDR3 sequence: CASSYSNRGPYNEQFF. CDR3 DNA sequence: TGTGCCAGCAGTTACTCGAACCGAGGACCCTACAATGAGCAGTTCTTC.

The CDR3 bases are TGTGCCAGCAGATTGGGTGAAAAACTGTTTTTT. It translates to CASRLGEKLFF. This chain joins TRBV6-5 and TRBJ1-4; D is unresolved. The CDR3 contains 11 residues. CDR1 is MNHEY, CDR2 SVGAGI, per germline. The ends were cut back, 6 bases at V and 7 bases at J, with 6 bases in the middle.

This clone was counted between two and nine times. This chain links TRBV18 with TRBJ1-1; D gene uncertain. The germline V gene encodes CDR1 KGHSH and CDR2 LQKENI. The CDR3 runs to 12 residues. The germline V and J ends were trimmed by 6 bases and 1 base, with 6 bases remaining between them. The CDR3 bases are TGTGCCAGCTCCACAGCGAACACTGAAGCTTTCTTT. Its translation: CASSTANTEAFF.

The chain has TRBV7-8 and TRBJ1-4; D remains ambiguous. Trimming removed 2 bases from V and 8 bases from J, with 12 bases in between. This CDR3 is built from 14 residues. Per germline, CDR1 SGHVS and CDR2 FQNEAQ. CDR3: CASSLSRVGEKLFF. In DNA form, the CDR3 reads TGTGCCAGCAGCTTATCACGGGTCGGGGAAAAACTGTTTTTT.

This rearrangement joins TRBV6-1 to TRBJ2-7; 7 bases map to TRBD2. This CDR3 is built from 13 residues. The J segment lost 2 bases and the V segment lost 3 bases, leaving 1 base of the junction unmatched. Germline V gene data show CDR1 as MNHNS and CDR2 as SASEGT. Here the CDR3 reads CASSERETYEQYF. The CDR3 DNA follows: TGTGCCAGCAGTGAGCGGGAGACCTACGAGCAGTACTTC.

This clone was seen a single time. The J gene is TRBJ2-2, the V gene TRBV15; the D gene could be TRBD1 or TRBD2 (5 bases each). In germline, CDR1 is LNHNV, CDR2 YYDKDF (reference sequence). The CDR3 has 20 residues. V shed 0 bases and J shed 2 bases, with 22 bases lying between them. The CDR3, as DNA: TGTGCCACCAGCAGAGACGGAAGGGACCTAACCGAATTTAACACCGGGGAGCTGTTTTTT. Its translation: CATSRDGRDLTEFNTGELFF.

This clone was seen just once. The chain joins TRBV9 to TRBJ2-7; D may correspond to TRBD1 or TRBD2 (5 bases each). This CDR3 has 15 amino acids. Germline-derived CDR1 and CDR2 are SGDLS and YYNGEE. V lost 0 bases, J lost 4 bases, and 14 bases lay in between. The CDR3 is CASSVDDLGEYEQYF. The CDR3 nucleotides read TGTGCCAGCAGCGTAGACGACTTGGGGGAGTACGAGCAGTACTTC.

This chain joins TRBV2 and TRBJ2-5, with 8 bases lining up with TRBD1. This CDR3 has 14 amino acids. CDR1 is SNHLY and CDR2 is FYNNEI in the germline V gene. With V trimmed by 6 bases and J by 5 bases, 8 bases remained unmatched. The CDR3: CASRKTGDGETQYF. The CDR3 DNA follows: TGTGCCAGCAGGAAGACAGGGGACGGGGAGACCCAGTACTTC.

This chain uses TRBV28 with TRBJ1-2; tentatively, D is TRBD1 (5 bases). This CDR3 contains 13 residues. Per germline, CDR1 MDHEN and CDR2 SYDVKM. With 8 bases removed from V and 5 bases from J, the gap between germline ends came to 15 bases. The CDR3 nucleotides read TGTGCCAGCTGGGATAGGGCAGGGTATGGCTACACCTTC. Protein product: CASWDRAGYGYTF.